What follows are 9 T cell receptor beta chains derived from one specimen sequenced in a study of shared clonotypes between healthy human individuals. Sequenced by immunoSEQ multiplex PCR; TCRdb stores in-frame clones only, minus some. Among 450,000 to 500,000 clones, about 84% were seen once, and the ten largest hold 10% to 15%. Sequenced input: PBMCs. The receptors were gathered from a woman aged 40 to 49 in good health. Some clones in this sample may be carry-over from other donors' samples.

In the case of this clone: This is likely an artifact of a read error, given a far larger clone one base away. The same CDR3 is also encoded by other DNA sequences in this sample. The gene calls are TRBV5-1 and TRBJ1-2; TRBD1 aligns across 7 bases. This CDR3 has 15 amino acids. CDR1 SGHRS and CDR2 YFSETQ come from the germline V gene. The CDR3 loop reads CASSLGRQGLYGYTF. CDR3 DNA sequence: TGCGCCAGCAGCTTGGGCCGACAGGGCCTCTATGGCTACACATTC.

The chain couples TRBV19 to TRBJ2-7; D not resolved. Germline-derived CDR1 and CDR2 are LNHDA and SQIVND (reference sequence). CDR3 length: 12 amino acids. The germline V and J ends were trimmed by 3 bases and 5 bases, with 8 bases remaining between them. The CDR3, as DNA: TGTGCCAGTAGTATTAGTAGTAACGAGCAGTACTTC. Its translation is CASSISSNEQYF.

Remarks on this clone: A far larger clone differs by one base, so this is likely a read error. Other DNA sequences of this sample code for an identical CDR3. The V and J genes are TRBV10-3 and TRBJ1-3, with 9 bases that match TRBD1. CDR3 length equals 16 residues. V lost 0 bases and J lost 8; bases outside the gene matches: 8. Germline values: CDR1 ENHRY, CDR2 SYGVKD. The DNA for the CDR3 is TGTGCCATCAGTGAGTCGACAGGGGGAGTCGTGGACACCATATATTTT. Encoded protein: CAISESTGGVVDTIYF.

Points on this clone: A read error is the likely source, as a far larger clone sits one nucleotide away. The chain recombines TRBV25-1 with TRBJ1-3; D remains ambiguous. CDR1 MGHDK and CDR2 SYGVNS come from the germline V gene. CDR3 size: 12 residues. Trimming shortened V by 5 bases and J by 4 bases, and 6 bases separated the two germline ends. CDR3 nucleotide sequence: TGTGCCAGCAGTCCCTTGGGAAACACCATATATTTT. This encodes CASSPLGNTIYF. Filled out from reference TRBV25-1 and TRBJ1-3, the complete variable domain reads EADIYQTPRYLVIGTGKKITLECSQTMGHDKMYWYQQDPGMELHLIHYSYGVNSTEKGDLSSESTVSRIRTEHFPLTLESARPSHTSQYLCASSPLGNTIYFGEGSWLTVV.

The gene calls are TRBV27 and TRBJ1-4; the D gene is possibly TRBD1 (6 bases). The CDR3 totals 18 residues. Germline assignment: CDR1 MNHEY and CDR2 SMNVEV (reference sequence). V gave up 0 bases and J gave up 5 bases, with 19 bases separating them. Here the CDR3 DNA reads TGTGCCAGCAGTTTATCCCAGAGGTCGGGACAATTCAATGAAAAACTGTTTTTT. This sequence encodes CASSLSQRSGQFNEKLFF.

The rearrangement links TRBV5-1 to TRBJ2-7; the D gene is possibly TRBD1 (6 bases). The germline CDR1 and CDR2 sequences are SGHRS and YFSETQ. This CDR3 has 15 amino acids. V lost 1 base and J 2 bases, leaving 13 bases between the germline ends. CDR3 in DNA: TGCGCCAGCAGCTTGTCGGGCAGGGGTACCTACGAGCAGTACTTC. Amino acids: CASSLSGRGTYEQYF. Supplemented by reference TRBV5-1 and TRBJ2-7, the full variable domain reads KAGVTQTPRYLIKTRGQQVTLSCSPISGHRSVSWYQQTPGQGLQFLFEYFSETQRNKGNFPGRFSGRQFSNSRSEMNVSTLELGDSALYLCASSLSGRGTYEQYFGPGTRLTVT.

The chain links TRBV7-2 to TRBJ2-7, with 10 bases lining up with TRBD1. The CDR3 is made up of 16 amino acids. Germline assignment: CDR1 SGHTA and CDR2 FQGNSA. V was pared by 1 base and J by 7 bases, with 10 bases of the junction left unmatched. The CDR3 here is CASSLVGTGVPSEQYF. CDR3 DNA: TGTGCCAGCAGCTTAGTGGGGACAGGGGTCCCTAGTGAGCAGTACTTC.

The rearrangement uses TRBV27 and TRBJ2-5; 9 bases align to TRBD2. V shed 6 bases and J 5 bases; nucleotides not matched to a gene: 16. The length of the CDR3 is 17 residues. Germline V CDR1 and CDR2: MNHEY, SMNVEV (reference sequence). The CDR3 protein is CASSPLRTSDLRETQYF. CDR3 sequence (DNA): TGTGCCAGCAGCCCGCTTCGGACTAGCGACCTCAGGGAGACCCAGTACTTC.

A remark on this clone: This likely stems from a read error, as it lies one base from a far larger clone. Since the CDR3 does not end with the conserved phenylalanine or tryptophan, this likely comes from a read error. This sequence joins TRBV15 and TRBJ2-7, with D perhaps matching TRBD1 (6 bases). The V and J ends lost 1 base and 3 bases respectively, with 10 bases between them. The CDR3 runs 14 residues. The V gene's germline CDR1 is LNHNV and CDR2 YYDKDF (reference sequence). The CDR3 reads CATSRAGTYYEQYL. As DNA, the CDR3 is TGTGCCACCAGCAGAGCCGGGACATACTACGAGCAGTACCTC.